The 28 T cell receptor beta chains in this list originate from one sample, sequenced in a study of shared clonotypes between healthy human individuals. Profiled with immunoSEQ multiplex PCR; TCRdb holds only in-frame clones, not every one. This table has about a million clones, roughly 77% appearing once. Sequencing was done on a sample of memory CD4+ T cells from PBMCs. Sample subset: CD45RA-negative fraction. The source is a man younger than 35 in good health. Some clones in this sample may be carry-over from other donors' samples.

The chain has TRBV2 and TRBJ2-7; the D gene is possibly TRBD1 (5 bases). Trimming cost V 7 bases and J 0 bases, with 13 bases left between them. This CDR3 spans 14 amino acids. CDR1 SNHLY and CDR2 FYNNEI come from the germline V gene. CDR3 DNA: TGTGCCAGCACCGTCAGGGCGAGCTCCTACGAGCAGTACTTC. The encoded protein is CASTVRASSYEQYF.

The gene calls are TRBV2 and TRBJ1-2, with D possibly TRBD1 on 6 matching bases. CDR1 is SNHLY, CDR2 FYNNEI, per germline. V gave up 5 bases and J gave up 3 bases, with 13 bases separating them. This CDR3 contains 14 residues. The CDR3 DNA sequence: TGTGCCAGCAGTCCAGGGGTAAGGGACTATGGCTACACCTTC. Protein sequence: CASSPGVRDYGYTF.

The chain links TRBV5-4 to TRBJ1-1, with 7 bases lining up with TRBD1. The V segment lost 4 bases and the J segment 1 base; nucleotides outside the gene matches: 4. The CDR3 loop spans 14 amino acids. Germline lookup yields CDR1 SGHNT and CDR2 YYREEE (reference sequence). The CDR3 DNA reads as TGTGCCAGCAGCATCGACAGGGCGAACACTGAAGCTTTCTTT. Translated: CASSIDRANTEAFF.

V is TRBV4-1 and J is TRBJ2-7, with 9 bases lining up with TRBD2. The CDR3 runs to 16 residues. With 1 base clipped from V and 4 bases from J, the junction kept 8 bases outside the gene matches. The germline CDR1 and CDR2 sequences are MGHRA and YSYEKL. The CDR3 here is CASSQVGGLARYEQYF. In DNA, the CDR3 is TGCGCCAGCAGCCAAGTTGGGGGACTAGCAAGGTACGAGCAGTACTTC.

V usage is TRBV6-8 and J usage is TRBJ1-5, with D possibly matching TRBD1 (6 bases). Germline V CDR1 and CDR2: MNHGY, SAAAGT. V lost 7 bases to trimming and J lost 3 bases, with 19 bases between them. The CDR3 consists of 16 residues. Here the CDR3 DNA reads TGTGCCAGCACGGGAAGACAGGTGGGGGTCAATCAGCCCCAGCATTTT. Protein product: CASTGRQVGVNQPQHF.

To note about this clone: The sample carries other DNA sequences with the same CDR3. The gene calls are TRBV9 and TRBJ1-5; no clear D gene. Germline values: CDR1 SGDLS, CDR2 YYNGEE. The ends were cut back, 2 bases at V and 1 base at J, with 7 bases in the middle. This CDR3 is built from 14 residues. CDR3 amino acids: CASSVGGSNQPQHF. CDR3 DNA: TGTGCCAGCAGCGTTGGCGGAAGCAATCAGCCCCAGCATTTT.

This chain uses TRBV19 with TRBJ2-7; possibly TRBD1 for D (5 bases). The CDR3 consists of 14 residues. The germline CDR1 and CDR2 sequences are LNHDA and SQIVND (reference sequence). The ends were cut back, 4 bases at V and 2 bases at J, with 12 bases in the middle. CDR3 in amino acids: CASSTRTNAYEQYF. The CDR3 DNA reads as TGTGCCAGTAGTACCCGGACAAACGCCTACGAGCAGTACTTC.

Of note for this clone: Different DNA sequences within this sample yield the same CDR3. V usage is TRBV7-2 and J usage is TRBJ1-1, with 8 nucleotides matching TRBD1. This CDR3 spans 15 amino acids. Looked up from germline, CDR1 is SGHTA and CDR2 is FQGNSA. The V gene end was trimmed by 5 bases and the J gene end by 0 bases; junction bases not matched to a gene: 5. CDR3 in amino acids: CASSLGQGMNTEAFF. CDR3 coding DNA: TGTGCCAGCAGCCTCGGACAGGGAATGAACACTGAAGCTTTCTTT.

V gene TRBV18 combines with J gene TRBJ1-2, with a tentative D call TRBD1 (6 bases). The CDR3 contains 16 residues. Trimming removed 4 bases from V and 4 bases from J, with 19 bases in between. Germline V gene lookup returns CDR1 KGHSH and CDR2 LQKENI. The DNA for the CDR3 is TGTGCCAGCTCACTGCGGACAGCCCCTATTGGCTATGGCTACACCTTC. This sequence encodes CASSLRTAPIGYGYTF. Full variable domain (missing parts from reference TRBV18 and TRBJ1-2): NAGVMQNPRHLVRRRGQEARLRCSPMKGHSHVYWYRQLPEEGLKFMVYLQKENIIDESGMPKERFSAEFPKEGPSILRIQQVVRGDSAAYFCASSLRTAPIGYGYTFGSGTRLTVV.

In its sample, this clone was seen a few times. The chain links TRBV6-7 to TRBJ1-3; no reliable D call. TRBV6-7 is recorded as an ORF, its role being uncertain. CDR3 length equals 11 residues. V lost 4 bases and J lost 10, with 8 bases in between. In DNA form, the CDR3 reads TGTGCCAGCAGTTCAGCGGGTACCATATATTTT. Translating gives CASSSAGTIYF.

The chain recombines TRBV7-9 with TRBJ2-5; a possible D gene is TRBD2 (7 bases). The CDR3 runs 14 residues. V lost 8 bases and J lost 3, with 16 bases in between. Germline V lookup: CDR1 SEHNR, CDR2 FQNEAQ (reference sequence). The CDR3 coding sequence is TGTGCCAGCCTTCCGTGGGGGGGCGAAGAGACCCAGTACTTC. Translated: CASLPWGGEETQYF.

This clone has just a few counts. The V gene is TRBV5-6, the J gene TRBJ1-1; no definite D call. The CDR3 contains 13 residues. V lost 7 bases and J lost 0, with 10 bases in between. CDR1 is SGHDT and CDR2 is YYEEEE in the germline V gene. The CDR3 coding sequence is TGTGCCAGCCGGGCGCCAATGAACACTGAAGCTTTCTTT. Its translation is CASRAPMNTEAFF.

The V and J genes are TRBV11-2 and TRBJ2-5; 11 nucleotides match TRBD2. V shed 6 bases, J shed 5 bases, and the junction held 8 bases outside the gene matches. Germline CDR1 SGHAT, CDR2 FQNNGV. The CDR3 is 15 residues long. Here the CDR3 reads CASSGTSGTSETQYF. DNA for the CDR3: TGTGCCAGCAGTGGGACTAGCGGTACTTCGGAGACCCAGTACTTC.

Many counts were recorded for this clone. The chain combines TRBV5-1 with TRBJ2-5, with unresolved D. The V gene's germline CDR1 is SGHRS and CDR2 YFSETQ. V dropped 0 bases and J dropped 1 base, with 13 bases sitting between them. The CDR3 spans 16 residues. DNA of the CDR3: TGCGCCAGCAGCTTGGGAGGCGGAGCCCTCCAAGAGACCCAGTACTTC. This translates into CASSLGGGALQETQYF.

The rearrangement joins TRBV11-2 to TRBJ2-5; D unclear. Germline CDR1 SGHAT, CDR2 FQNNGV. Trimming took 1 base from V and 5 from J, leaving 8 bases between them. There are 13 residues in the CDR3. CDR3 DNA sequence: TGTGCCAGCAGCTTAGGGCTCGGGGAGACCCAGTACTTC. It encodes CASSLGLGETQYF.

Here the CDR3 reads CASSLSGLPYEQYF. The CDR3 nucleotides are TGTGCCAGCAGTTTATCGGGACTTCCCTACGAGCAGTACTTC. The chain recombines TRBV28 with TRBJ2-7, with a tentative D call TRBD2 (6 bases). CDR1 and CDR2 (germline): MDHEN, SYDVKM. The CDR3 is 14 amino acids. The V end was cut by 1 base, the J end by 2 bases, with 9 bases between.

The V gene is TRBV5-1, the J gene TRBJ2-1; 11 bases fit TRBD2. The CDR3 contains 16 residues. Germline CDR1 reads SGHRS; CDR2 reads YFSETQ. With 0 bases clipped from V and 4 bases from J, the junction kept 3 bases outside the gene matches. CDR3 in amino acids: CASSLEASGRYNEQFF. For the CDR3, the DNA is TGCGCCAGCAGCTTGGAAGCTAGCGGGAGGTACAATGAGCAGTTCTTC.

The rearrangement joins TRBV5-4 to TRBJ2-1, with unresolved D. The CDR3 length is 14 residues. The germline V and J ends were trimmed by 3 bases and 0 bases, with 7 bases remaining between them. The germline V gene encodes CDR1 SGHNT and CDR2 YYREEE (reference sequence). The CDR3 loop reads CASSSSVSYNEQFF. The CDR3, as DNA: TGTGCCAGCAGCTCTTCTGTCTCCTACAATGAGCAGTTCTTC.

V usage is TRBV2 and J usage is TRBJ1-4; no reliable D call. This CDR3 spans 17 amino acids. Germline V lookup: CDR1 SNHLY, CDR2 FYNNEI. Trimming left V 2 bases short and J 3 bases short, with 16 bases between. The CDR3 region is CASSERAEAEANEKLFF. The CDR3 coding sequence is TGTGCCAGCAGTGAAAGAGCGGAGGCGGAGGCTAATGAAAAACTGTTTTTT. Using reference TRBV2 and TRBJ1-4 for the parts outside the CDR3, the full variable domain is EPEVTQTPSHQVTQMGQEVILRCVPISNHLYFYWYRQILGQKVEFLVSFYNNEISEKSEIFDDQFSVERPDGSNFTLKIRSTKLEDSAMYFCASSERAEAEANEKLFFGSGTQLSVL.

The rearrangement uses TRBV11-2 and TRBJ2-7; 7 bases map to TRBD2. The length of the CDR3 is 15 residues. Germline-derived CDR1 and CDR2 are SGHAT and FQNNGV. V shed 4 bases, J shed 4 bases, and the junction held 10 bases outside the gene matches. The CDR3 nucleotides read TGTGCCAGCAGCTCCCGAGCGGGACCCGAGTACGAGCAGTACTTC. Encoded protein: CASSSRAGPEYEQYF.

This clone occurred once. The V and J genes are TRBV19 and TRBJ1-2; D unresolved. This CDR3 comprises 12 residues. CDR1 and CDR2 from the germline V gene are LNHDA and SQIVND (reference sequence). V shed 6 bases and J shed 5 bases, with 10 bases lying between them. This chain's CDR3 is CASRMEAYGYTF. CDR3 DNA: TGTGCCAGTAGGATGGAGGCATATGGCTACACCTTC.

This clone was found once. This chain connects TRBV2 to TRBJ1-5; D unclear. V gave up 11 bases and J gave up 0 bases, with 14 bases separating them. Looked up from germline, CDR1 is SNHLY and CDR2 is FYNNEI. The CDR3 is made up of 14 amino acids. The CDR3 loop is CAPSPRVSNQPQHF. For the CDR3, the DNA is TGTGCCCCGAGCCCTCGGGTTAGCAATCAGCCCCAGCATTTT.

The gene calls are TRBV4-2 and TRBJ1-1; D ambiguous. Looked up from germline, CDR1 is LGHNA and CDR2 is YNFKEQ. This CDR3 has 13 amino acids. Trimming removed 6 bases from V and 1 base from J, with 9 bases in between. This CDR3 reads CASSITENTEAFF. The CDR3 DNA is TGTGCCAGCAGTATTACGGAGAACACTGAAGCTTTCTTT.

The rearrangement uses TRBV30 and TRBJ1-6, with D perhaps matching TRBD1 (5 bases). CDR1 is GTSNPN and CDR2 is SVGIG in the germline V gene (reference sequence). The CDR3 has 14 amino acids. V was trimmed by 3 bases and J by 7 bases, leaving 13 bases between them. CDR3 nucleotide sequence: TGTGCCTGGAGCCCAGGGAGTTTGAATTCACCCCTCCACTTT. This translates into CAWSPGSLNSPLHF.

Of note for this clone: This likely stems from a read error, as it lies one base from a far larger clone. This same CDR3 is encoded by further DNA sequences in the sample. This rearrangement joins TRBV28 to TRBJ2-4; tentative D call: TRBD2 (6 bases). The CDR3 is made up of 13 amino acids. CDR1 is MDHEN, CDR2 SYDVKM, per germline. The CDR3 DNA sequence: TGTGCAAGCAGACTAGGGATCCTAAACATTCAGTACTTC. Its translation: CASRLGILNIQYF.

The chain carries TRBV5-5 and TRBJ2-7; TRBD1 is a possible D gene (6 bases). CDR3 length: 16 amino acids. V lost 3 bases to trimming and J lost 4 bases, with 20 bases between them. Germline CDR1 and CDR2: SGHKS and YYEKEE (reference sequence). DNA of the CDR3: TGTGCCAGCAGCTCCTCCGCGAGGACAGAAATTTACGAGCAGTACTTC. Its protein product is CASSSSARTEIYEQYF. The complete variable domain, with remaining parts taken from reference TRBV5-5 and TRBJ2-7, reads DAGVTQSPTHLIKTRGQQVTLRCSPISGHKSVSWYQQVLGQGPQFIFQYYEKEERGRGNFPDRFSARQFPNYSSELNVNALLLGDSALYLCASSSSARTEIYEQYFGPGTRLTVT.

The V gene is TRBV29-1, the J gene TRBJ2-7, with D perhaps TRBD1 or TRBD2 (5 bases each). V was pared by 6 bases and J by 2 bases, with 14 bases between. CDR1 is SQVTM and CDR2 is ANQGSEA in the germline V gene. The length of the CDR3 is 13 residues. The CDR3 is CSVDGASTYEQYF. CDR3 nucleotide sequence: TGCAGCGTGGACGGGGCCAGTACCTACGAGCAGTACTTC.

The CDR3 here is CAISDGPYGYTF. The DNA of the CDR3 is TGTGCCATCAGTGACGGCCCCTATGGCTACACCTTC. V usage is TRBV10-3 and J usage is TRBJ1-2; D gene ambiguous. Trimming took off 3 bases at V and 4 bases at J, with 6 bases between the two ends. The CDR3 length is 12 residues. Germline values: CDR1 ENHRY, CDR2 SYGVKD.